This passage covers 3 T cell receptor beta chains from one sample sequenced in a study of cytomegalovirus exposure and HLA in healthy donors. With 60 Vbeta and 13 Jbeta primers, the PCR was carried out. Profiling relied on immunoSEQ multiplex PCR, and the TCRdb table lists in-frame clones only, not all of them. The sample carries tens of thousands of clones, around 80% recorded once. The sequenced material came from PBMCs. Receptor source: a male donor in good health and CMV-seropositive.

As for this clone: The junction departs from germline at one end; a sequencing error may be responsible. The chain uses TRBV7-9 and TRBJ2-2, with D possibly being TRBD1 (6 bases). Germline values: CDR1 SEHNR, CDR2 FQNEAQ (reference sequence). The CDR3 is 15 amino acids. Here the CDR3 reads CSSSLTGTNTGELFF. The CDR3 DNA sequence: TGTTCCAGCAGCCTCACAGGGACGAACACCGGGGAGCTGTTTTTT.

The chain employs TRBV7-9 and TRBJ2-5, with 8 bases that match TRBD1. Losses at the gene ends were 6 bases for V and 0 bases for J; bases not matched to a gene: 12. Germline CDR1 reads SEHNR; CDR2 reads FQNEAQ (reference sequence). The CDR3 has 17 residues. The CDR3 DNA reads as TGTGCCAGCAGTCCCGGACAGGGAATGGGGTACCAAGAGACCCAGTACTTC. It codes for CASSPGQGMGYQETQYF.

Here the CDR3 reads CASSSTSWGETQYF. The CDR3 DNA follows: TGTGCCAGCAGCTCGACTAGCTGGGGGGAGACCCAGTACTTC. The chain recombines TRBV5-6 with TRBJ2-5; TRBD2 matches 7 bases. Unmatched junction bases numbered 7, after V lost 3 bases and J lost 5 bases. CDR3 length: 14 amino acids. CDR1 is SGHDT, CDR2 YYEEEE, per germline.